The 13 T cell receptor beta chains given below trace back to one sample, sequenced in a study of blood T cell repertoires in COVID-19. The data were produced by immunoSEQ multiplex PCR, yet TCRdb's version contains in-frame clones alone and is incomplete. The sample lists roughly 300,000 clones; about 90% were seen once. Source material: PBMCs or T cells enriched from blood (not recorded which). The receptors here all came from a woman in her thirties who had recovered from COVID-19.

The chain has TRBV7-2 and TRBJ2-1, with D unclear. The CDR3 sequence is 14 residues long. Deletions cut 5 bases from V and 10 bases from J, with 18 bases between. Per the germline V gene, CDR1 is SGHTA and CDR2 is FQGNSA. CDR3 DNA: TGTGCCAGCAGCCCACCTTCCGCAGCGCGGGAGCAGTTCTTC. Encoded protein: CASSPPSAAREQFF. The full variable domain, completed using reference TRBV7-2 and TRBJ2-1, is GAGVSQSPSNKVTEKGKDVELRCDPISGHTALYWYRQSLGQGLEFLIYFQGNSAPDKSGLPSDRFSAERTGGSVSTLTIQRTQQEDSAVYLCASSPPSAAREQFFGPGTRLTVL.

This chain joins TRBV10-3 and TRBJ1-6; 7 bases map to TRBD1. V trimming: 0 bases; J trimming: 8 bases; junction bases outside the gene matches: 4. This CDR3 spans 15 amino acids. The V gene's germline CDR1 is ENHRY and CDR2 SYGVKD. The CDR3 DNA is TGTGCCATCAGTGAGTCCGGGGACAGTGATTCACCCCTCCACTTT. Its protein is CAISESGDSDSPLHF.

This sequence joins TRBV2 and TRBJ1-2, with 7 bases that match TRBD1. The CDR3 has 16 amino acids. J gave up 0 bases and V 6 bases, and 10 bases lay outside the gene matches. Germline values: CDR1 SNHLY, CDR2 FYNNEI. CDR3 protein: CASRGTAARSNYGYTF. The CDR3 nucleotides read TGTGCCAGCAGGGGGACAGCCGCCAGATCTAACTATGGCTACACCTTC.

The rearrangement joins TRBV2 to TRBJ2-4; 8 bases map to TRBD1. The CDR3 runs to 13 residues. Germline-derived CDR1 and CDR2 are SNHLY and FYNNEI. Losses at the gene ends were 6 bases for V and 4 bases for J; bases not matched to a gene: 2. As DNA, the CDR3 is TGTGCCAGCAGCCGGGACAGGAAAAACATTCAGTACTTC. Its protein product is CASSRDRKNIQYF.

The V call is TRBV28, the J call TRBJ1-2; 10 positions agree with TRBD1. The V and J ends lost 4 bases and 4 bases, in that order; junction bases with no gene match: 9. The CDR3 sequence is 16 residues long. CDR1 and CDR2 from the germline V gene are MDHEN and SYDVKM. The CDR3 sequence: CASSSPGTGVIYGYTF. CDR3 DNA: TGTGCCAGCAGTTCACCCGGGACAGGGGTTATCTATGGCTACACCTTC.

Only a few counts were recorded for this clone. The chain combines TRBV6-1 with TRBJ1-6, with 7 bases identical to TRBD1. The CDR3 has 15 amino acids. V was pared by 3 bases and J by 7 bases, with 6 bases of the junction left unmatched. CDR1 and CDR2 (germline): MNHNS, SASEGT. The CDR3 reads CASSDGDSSNSPLHF. The DNA for the CDR3 is TGTGCCAGCAGTGACGGGGACAGTTCCAATTCACCCCTCCACTTT.

The chain is built from TRBV5-6 and TRBJ2-7; 13 bases are shared with TRBD2. V lost 4 bases and J lost 2; bases outside the gene matches: 6. CDR3 length: 16 amino acids. Looked up from germline, CDR1 is SGHDT and CDR2 is YYEEEE. The CDR3 sequence: CASSSGTSGAPYEQYF. CDR3 sequence (DNA): TGTGCCAGCAGCAGTGGGACTAGCGGGGCCCCCTACGAGCAGTACTTC.

In this sample, this clone turned up once. The J gene is TRBJ1-4, the V gene TRBV28; the match to TRBD1 covers 7 bases. Germline trimming cut 6 bases from V and 5 bases from J; bases unmatched to any gene: 6. In germline, CDR1 is MDHEN, CDR2 SYDVKM. This CDR3 spans 14 amino acids. This CDR3 is CASSNTGQNEKLFF. The CDR3 nucleotides are TGTGCCAGCAGCAATACGGGACAGAATGAAAAACTGTTTTTT.

The rearrangement uses TRBV7-9 and TRBJ1-3, with TRBD1 as a possible D gene (5 bases). CDR1 SEHNR and CDR2 FQNEAQ come from the germline V gene (reference sequence). Deletions cut 5 bases from V and 6 bases from J, with 11 bases between. The CDR3 spans 13 residues. The CDR3 reads CASSMGQLNTIYF. The CDR3, as DNA: TGTGCCAGCAGCATGGGGCAATTAAACACCATATATTTT.

The V and J genes are TRBV5-1 and TRBJ2-1; D not certain. Between the trimmed V and J ends, which lost 1 base and 8 bases, there was a span of 10 bases. Germline CDR1 SGHRS, CDR2 YFSETQ. CDR3 length: 13 residues. The CDR3 reads CASSLISSHEQFF. CDR3 coding DNA: TGCGCCAGCAGCTTGATTTCGTCTCATGAGCAGTTCTTC.

V gene TRBV7-2 combines with J gene TRBJ2-1, with TRBD2 matching 9 bases. J lost 3 bases, V lost 1 base, and 4 bases had no gene match. CDR3 length equals 16 residues. CDR1 and CDR2 from the germline V gene are SGHTA and FQGNSA. CDR3 coding DNA: TGTGCCAGCAGCTTAGGGGGACTAGCCTACTACAATGAGCAGTTCTTC. This sequence encodes CASSLGGLAYYNEQFF.

The V and J genes are TRBV9 and TRBJ2-3; 8 bases are shared with TRBD2. Germline loops: CDR1 SGDLS, CDR2 YYNGEE. With 6 bases clipped from V and 3 bases from J, the junction kept 9 bases outside the gene matches. The CDR3 is 15 amino acids. The CDR3 nucleotides are TGTGCCAGCAACCCCGAGGCTAGCGGGACAGATACGCAGTATTTT. This translates into CASNPEASGTDTQYF. The whole variable domain, remainder taken from reference TRBV9 and TRBJ2-3, is DSGVTQTPKHLITATGQRVTLRCSPRSGDLSVYWYQQSLDQGLQFLIQYYNGEERAKGNILERFSAQQFPDLHSELNLSSLELGDSALYFCASNPEASGTDTQYFGPGTRLTVL.

The rearrangement links TRBV10-1 to TRBJ2-3; perhaps TRBD2 as D (5 bases). The germline V and J ends were trimmed by 2 bases and 5 bases, with 14 bases remaining between them. The CDR3 runs 15 residues. Germline V gene lookup returns CDR1 WNHNN and CDR2 SYGVQD (reference sequence). The CDR3 loop is CASSEKLTGVDTQYF. CDR3 bases: TGCGCCAGCAGTGAGAAACTGACCGGGGTAGATACGCAGTATTTT.